These 4 T cell receptor beta chains were all obtained from the same sample, sequenced in a study of cytomegalovirus exposure and HLA in healthy donors. PCR was performed using 60 Vbeta and 13 Jbeta primers. Clones were read by immunoSEQ multiplex PCR, and TCRdb kept only the in-frame ones, dropping some. The sample has approximately 110,000 clones; roughly 13% are singletons. Sequenced sample: PBMCs. The receptors here all came from a man aged 40-49 years in good health and CMV-seropositive.

V gene TRBV10-3 combines with J gene TRBJ2-1, with 7 bases aligning to TRBD2. J lost 7 bases, V lost 4 bases, and 10 bases had no gene match. The CDR3 spans 15 residues. The V gene's germline CDR1 is ENHRY and CDR2 SYGVKD. CDR3 residues: CAISAGRDYPNEQFF. The CDR3 DNA is TGTGCCATCAGTGCGGGACGGGACTATCCAAATGAGCAGTTCTTC.

This sequence joins TRBV28 and TRBJ1-5; 7 positions match TRBD1. The trim removed 7 bases at V and 0 bases at J, leaving 12 bases unmatched. Germline V gene data show CDR1 as MDHEN and CDR2 as SYDVKM. The length of the CDR3 is 17 residues. CDR3: CASKGAQGPYSNQPQHF. DNA of the CDR3: TGTGCCAGCAAGGGGGCTCAAGGGCCTTATAGCAATCAGCCCCAGCATTTT.

This clone has only a few counts. Within the sample, other DNA sequences also encode this same CDR3. The chain uses TRBV9 and TRBJ2-3; the D is unclear. Trimming shortened V by 5 bases and J by 0 bases, and 4 bases separated the two germline ends. CDR1 SGDLS and CDR2 YYNGEE come from the germline V gene. The CDR3 totals 12 residues. The CDR3 sequence is CASSASTDTQYF. CDR3 sequence (DNA): TGTGCCAGCAGTGCGAGCACAGATACGCAGTATTTT.

This clone was seen a few times. This chain joins TRBV9 and TRBJ2-1; D possibly corresponds to TRBD2 (6 bases). The CDR3 has 14 residues. The V end lost 4 bases, the J end lost 2 bases, and 10 bases lay between the germline ends. Germline V gives CDR1 SGDLS, CDR2 YYNGEE. This CDR3 is CASSPAGAYNEQFF. CDR3 sequence (DNA): TGTGCCAGCAGCCCAGCGGGCGCCTACAATGAGCAGTTCTTC.